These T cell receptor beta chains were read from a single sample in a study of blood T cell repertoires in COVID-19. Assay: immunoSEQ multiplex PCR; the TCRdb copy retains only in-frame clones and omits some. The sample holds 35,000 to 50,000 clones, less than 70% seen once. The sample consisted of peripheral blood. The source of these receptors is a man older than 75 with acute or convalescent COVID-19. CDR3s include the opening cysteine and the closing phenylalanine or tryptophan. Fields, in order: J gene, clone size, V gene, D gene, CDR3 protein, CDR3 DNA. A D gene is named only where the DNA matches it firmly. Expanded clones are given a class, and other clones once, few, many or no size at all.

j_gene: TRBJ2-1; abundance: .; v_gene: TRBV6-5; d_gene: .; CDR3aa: CASSIIGLFEQFF; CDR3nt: TGTGCCAGCAGTATTATCGGACTATTTGAGCAGTTCTTC
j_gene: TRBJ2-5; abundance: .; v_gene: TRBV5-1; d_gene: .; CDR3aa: CASSPLSGLQETQYF; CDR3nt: TGCGCCAGCAGCCCGCTTAGCGGATTACAAGAGACCCAGTACTTC
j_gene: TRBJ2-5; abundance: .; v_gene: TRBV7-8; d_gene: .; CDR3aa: CASSLPGVEETQYF; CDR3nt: TGTGCCAGCAGCCTCCCAGGGGTTGAAGAGACCCAGTACTTC
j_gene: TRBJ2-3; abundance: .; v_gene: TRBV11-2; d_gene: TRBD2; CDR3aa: CASRPLGLAASTDTQYF; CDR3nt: TGTGCCAGCAGGCCTTTAGGGCTAGCGGCTAGCACAGATACGCAGTATTTT
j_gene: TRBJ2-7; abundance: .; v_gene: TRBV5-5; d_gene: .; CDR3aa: CASSGWDIRAEQYF; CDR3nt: TGTGCCAGCAGCGGGTGGGACATTAGGGCCGAGCAGTACTTC
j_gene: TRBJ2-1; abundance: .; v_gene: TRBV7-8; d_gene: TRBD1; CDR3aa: CASSAYRGRVVISEQFF; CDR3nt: TGTGCCAGCAGCGCTTACAGGGGCCGGGTTGTGATCAGCGAGCAGTTCTTC
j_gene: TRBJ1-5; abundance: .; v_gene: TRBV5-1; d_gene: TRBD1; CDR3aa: CASSLGTELNQPQHF; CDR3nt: TGCGCCAGCAGCCTAGGGACAGAGCTCAATCAGCCCCAGCATTTT
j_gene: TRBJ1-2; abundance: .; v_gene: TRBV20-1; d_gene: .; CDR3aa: CSAIDRNYGYTF; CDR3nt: TGCAGTGCTATTGACAGAAACTATGGCTACACCTTC
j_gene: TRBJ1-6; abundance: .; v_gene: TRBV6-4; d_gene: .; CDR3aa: CASSDTLNSPLHF; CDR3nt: TGTGCCAGCAGTGATACATTAAATTCACCCCTCCACTTT
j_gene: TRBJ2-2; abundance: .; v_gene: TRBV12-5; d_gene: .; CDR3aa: CASGLARVLIRENTGELFF; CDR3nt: TGTGCTAGTGGTTTGGCCCGAGTATTAATCCGGGAGAACACCGGGGAGCTGTTTTTT
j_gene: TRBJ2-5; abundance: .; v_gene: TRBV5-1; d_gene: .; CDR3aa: CASSGWRGASTETQYF; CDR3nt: TGCGCCAGCAGCGGCTGGCGGGGCGCATCGACAGAGACCCAGTACTTC
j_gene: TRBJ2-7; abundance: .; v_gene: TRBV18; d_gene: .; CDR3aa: CASSREVEQYF; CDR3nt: TGTGCCAGCTCACGAGAGGTCGAGCAGTACTTC
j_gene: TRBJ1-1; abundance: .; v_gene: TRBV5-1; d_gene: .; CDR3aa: CASSLAVLNTEAFF; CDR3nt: TGCGCCAGCAGCTTGGCAGTTTTGAACACTGAAGCTTTCTTT
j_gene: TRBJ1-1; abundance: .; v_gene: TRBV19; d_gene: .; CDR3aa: CASTSPAAGRDTEAFF; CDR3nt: TGTGCCAGTACCTCCCCGGCGGCAGGGAGGGACACTGAAGCTTTCTTT
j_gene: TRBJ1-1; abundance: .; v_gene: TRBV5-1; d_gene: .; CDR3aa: CASSLVGGGSTEAFF; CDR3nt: TGCGCCAGCAGCTTGGTGGGGGGAGGATCCACTGAAGCTTTCTTT
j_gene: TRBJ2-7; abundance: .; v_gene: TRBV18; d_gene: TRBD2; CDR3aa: CASSRGLHSYEQYF; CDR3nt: TGTGCCAGCTCACGGGGACTACACTCCTACGAGCAGTACTTC
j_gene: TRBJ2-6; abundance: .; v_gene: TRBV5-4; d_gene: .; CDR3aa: CASSLQSSGANVLTF; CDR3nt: TGTGCCAGCAGCTTACAGAGCTCTGGGGCCAACGTCCTGACTTTC
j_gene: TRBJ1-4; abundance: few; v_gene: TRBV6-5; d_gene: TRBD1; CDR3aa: CASSPGTGTRKLFF; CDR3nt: TGTGCCAGCAGTCCCGGGACAGGGACAAGAAAACTGTTTTTT
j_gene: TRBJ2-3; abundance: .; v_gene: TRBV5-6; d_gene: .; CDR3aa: CASQPGWGSTDTQYF; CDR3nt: TGTGCCAGCCAGCCAGGGTGGGGTAGCACAGATACGCAGTATTTT
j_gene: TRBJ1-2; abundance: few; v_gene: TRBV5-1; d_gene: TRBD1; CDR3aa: CASRTFSGTGGEGYGYTF; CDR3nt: TGCGCCAGCAGGACCTTCTCCGGGACAGGGGGCGAGGGCTATGGCTACACCTTC
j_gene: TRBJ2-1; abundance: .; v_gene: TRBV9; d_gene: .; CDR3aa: CASSGGTQGEQFF; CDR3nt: TGTGCCAGCAGCGGCGGGACTCAGGGTGAGCAGTTCTTC
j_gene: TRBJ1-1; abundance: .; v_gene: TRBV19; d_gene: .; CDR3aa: CASRPGVSNTEAFF; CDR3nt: TGTGCCAGTAGGCCGGGGGTATCCAACACTGAAGCTTTCTTT
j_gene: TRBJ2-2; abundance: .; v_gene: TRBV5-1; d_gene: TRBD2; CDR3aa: CASSPRTSGNPGELFF; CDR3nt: TGCGCCAGCAGTCCTCGGACTAGCGGGAACCCCGGGGAGCTGTTTTTT
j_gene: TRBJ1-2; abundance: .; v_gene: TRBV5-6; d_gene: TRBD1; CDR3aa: CASSLTRQGAGYGYTF; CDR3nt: TGTGCCAGCAGCTTGACCAGACAGGGGGCGGGCTATGGCTACACCTTC
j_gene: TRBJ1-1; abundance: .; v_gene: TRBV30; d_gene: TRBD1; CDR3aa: CAWSKDRFYAIVF; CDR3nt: TGTGCCTGGTCGAAGGACAGGTTCTACGCGATTGTCTTT
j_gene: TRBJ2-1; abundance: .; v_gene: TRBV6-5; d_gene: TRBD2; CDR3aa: CASSYARGTSSHEQFF; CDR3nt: TGTGCCAGCAGTTACGCTCGCGGGACTAGCTCCCATGAGCAGTTCTTC
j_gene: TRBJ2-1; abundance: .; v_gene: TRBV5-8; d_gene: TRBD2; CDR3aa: CASSPGGLAGGSSYNEQFF; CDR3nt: TGTGCCAGCAGCCCTGGGGGGCTAGCGGGGGGGAGCTCCTACAATGAGCAGTTCTTC
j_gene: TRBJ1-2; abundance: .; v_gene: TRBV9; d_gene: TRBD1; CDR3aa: CASSAFTYWTGAVVGGYTF; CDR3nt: TGTGCCAGCAGCGCTTTTACGTATTGGACAGGGGCCGTCGTTGGCGGCTACACCTTC
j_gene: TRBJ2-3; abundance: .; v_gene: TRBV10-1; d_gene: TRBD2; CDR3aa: CASSGGLAGLTDTQYF; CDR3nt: TGCGCCAGCAGTGGCGGACTAGCTGGGTTGACAGATACGCAGTATTTT
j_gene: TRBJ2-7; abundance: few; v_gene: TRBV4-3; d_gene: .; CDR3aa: CASSPGQHYEQYF; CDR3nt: TGCGCCAGCAGCCCGGGACAACACTACGAGCAGTACTTC
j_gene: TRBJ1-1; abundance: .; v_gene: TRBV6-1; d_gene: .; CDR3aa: CASSAGERFMNTEAFF; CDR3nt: TGTGCCAGCAGTGCCGGGGAGAGGTTCATGAACACTGAAGCTTTCTTT
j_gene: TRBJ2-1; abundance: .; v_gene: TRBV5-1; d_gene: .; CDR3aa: CASSLAVTRSYNEQFF; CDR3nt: TGCGCCAGCAGCTTGGCCGTAACTCGCTCCTACAATGAGCAGTTCTTC
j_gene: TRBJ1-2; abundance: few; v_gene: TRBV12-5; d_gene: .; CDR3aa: CASGPQRLNGGYTF; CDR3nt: TGTGCTAGTGGTCCTCAGAGGTTAAATGGTGGCTACACCTTC
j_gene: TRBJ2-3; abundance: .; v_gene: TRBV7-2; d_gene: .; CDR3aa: CASSLAGDPDTQYF; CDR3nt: TGTGCCAGCAGCTTAGCGGGAGACCCAGATACGCAGTATTTT
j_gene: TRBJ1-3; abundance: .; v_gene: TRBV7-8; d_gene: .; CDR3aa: CASSLGISSGNTIYF; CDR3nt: TGTGCCAGCAGCTTAGGTATTAGCTCTGGAAACACCATATATTTT
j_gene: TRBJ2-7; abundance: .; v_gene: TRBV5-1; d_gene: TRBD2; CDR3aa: CASSTSGQAGEQYF; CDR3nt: TGCGCCAGCAGCACCTCCGGCCAAGCGGGGGAGCAGTACTTC
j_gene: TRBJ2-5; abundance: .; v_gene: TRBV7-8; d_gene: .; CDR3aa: CASSLAGGRETQYF; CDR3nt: TGTGCCAGCAGCTTAGCGGGGGGTCGTGAGACCCAGTACTTC
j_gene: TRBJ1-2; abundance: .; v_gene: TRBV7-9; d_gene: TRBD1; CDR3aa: CASSFGTGGIGYGYTF; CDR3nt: TGTGCCAGCAGCTTCGGGACAGGGGGCATTGGGTATGGCTACACCTTC
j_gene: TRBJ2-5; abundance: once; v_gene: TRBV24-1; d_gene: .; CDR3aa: CATSEGGREETQYF; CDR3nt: TGTGCCACCAGTGAAGGAGGGAGAGAAGAGACCCAGTACTTC
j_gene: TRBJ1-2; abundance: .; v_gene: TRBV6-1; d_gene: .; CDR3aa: CASGDRNYGYTF; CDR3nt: TGTGCCAGCGGTGACAGGAATTATGGCTACACCTTC
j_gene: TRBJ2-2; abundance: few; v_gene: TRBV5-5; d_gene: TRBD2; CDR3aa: CASSWGISGGSTGELFF; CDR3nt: TGTGCCAGCAGCTGGGGTATTAGCGGGGGAAGCACCGGGGAGCTGTTTTTT
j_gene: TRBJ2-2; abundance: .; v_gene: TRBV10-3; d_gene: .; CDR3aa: CAVSRGTQNTGELFF; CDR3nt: TGTGCCGTCTCTCGAGGGACTCAGAACACCGGGGAGCTGTTTTTT
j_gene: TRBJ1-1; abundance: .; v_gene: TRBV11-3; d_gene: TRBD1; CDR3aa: CASSSTGVEAFF; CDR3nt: TGTGCCAGCAGCTCAACAGGGGTTGAAGCTTTCTTT
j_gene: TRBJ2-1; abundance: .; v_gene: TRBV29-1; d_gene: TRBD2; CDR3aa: CSVDPAGEWKYNEQFF; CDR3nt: TGCAGCGTTGACCCAGCGGGAGAGTGGAAGTACAATGAGCAGTTCTTC
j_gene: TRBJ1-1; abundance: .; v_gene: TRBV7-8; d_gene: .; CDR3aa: CASSLTTGEGAFF; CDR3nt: TGTGCCAGCAGCTTAACCACGGGTGAAGGTGCTTTCTTT
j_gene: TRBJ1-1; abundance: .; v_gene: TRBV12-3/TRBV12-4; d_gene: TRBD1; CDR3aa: CASSFTQGGAFF; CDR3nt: TGTGCCAGCAGTTTTACGCAGGGGGGCGCTTTCTTT
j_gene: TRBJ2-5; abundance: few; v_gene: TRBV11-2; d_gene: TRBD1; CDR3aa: CASSSADRLGQETQYF; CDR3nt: TGTGCCAGCAGCTCAGCGGACAGGCTGGGACAAGAGACCCAGTACTTC
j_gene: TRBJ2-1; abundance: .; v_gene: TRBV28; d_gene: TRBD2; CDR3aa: CASSPTGTSGGATGEQFF; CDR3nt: TGTGCCAGCAGTCCTACCGGGACTAGCGGGGGGGCCACGGGTGAGCAGTTCTTC